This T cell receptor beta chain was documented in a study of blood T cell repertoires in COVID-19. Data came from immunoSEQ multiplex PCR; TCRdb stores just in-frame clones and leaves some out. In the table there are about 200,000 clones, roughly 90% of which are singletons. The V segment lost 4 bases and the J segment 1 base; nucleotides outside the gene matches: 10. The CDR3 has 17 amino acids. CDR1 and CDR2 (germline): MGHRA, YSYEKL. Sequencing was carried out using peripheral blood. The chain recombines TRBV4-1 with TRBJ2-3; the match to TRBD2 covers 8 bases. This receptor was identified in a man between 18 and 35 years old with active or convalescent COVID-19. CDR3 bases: TGCGCCAGCAGCCGAGAAGTCACCGGGGGGGGCACAGATACGCAGTATTTT. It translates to CASSREVTGGGTDTQYF.